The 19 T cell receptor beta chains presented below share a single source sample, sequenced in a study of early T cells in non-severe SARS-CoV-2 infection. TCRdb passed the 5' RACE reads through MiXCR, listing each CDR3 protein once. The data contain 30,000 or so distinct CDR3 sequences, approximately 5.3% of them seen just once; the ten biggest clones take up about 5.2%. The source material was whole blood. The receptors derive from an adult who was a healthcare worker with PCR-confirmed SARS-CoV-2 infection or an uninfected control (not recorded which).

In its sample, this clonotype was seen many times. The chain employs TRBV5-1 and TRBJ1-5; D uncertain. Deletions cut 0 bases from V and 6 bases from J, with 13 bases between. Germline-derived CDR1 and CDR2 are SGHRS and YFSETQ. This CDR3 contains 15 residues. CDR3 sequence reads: CASSLEDGKGQPQHF. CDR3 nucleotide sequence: TGCGCCAGCAGCTTGGAAGATGGCAAAGGTCAGCCCCAGCATTTT.

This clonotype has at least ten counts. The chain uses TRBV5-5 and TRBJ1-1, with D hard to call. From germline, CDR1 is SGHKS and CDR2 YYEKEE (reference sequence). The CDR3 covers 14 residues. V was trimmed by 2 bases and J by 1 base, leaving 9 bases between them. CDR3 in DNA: TGTGCCAGCAGCTTCTTCAGCGGGAACACTGAAGCTTTCTTT. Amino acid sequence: CASSFFSGNTEAFF.

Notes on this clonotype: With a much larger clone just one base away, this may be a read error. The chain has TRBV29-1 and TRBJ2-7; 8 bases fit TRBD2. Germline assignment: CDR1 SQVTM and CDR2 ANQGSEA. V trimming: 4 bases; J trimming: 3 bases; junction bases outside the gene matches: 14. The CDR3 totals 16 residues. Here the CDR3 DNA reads TGCAGCGTTGCCGACCTTAGCGGGATAGGGCTCTACGAGCAGTACTTC. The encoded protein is CSVADLSGIGLYEQYF.

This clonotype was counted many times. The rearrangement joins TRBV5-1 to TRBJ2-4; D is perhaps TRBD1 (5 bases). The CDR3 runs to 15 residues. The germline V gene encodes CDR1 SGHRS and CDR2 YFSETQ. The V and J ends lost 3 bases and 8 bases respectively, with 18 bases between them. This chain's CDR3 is CASSSDSGAPYIQYF. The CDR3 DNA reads TGCGCCAGCAGCTCTGATTCTGGGGCCCCCTACATTCAGTACTTC.

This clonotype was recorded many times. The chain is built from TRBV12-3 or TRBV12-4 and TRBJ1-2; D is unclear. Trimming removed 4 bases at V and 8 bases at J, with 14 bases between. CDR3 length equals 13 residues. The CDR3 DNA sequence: TGTGCCAGCAGTTCTAGAAGTCCGGGAGGCTACACCTTC. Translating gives CASSSRSPGGYTF.

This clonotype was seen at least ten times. CDR3 sequence reads: CASSQGQSETQYF. For the CDR3, the DNA is TGTGCCAGCAGCCAAGGACAGAGCGAGACCCAGTACTTC. The chain carries TRBV5-7 and TRBJ2-5; the D gene is possibly TRBD1 (6 bases). TRBV5-7 is an ORF for which the function is uncertain. The CDR3 sequence is 13 residues long. Trimming removed 4 bases at V and 5 bases at J, with 12 bases between.

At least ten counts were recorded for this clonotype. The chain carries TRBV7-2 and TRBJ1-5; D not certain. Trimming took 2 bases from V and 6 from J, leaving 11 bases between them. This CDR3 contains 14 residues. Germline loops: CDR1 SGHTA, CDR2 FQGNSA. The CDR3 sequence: CASSLKLTGQPQHF. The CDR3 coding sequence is TGTGCCAGCAGCTTAAAGCTAACGGGTCAGCCCCAGCATTTT.

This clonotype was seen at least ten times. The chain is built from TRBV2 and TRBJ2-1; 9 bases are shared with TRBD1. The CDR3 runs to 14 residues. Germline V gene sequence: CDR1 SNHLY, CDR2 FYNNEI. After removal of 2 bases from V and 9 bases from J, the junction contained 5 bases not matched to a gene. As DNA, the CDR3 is TGTGCCAGCAGTGAATGGACAGGGGTAGGTGAGCAGTTCTTC. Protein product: CASSEWTGVGEQFF.

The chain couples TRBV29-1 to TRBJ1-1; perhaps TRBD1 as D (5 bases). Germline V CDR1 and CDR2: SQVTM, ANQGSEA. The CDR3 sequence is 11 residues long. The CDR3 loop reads CSWRGNTEAFF. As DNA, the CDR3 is TGCAGTTGGAGGGGGAACACTGAAGCTTTCTTT.

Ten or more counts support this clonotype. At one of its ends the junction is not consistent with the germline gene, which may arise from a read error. In nucleotides, the CDR3 is TGTGCCAGCAGCTTACAAGTGATGGGGGTGGTACTCTTC. Amino acids: CASSLQVMGVVLF. The rearrangement links TRBV7-6 to TRBJ2-1; D might be TRBD1 or TRBD2, each matching 5 bases. Germline V gene data show CDR1 as SGHVS and CDR2 as FNYEAQ. This CDR3 is 13 amino acids long.

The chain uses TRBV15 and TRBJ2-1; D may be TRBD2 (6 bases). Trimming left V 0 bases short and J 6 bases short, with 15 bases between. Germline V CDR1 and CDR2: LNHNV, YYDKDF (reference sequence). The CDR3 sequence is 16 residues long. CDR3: CATSRDWAGGVNEQFF. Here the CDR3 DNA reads TGTGCCACCAGCAGAGATTGGGCAGGAGGGGTCAATGAGCAGTTCTTC. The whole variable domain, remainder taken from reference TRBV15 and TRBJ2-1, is DAMVIQNPRYQVTQFGKPVTLSCSQTLNHNVMYWYQQKSSQAPKLLFHYYDKDFNNEADTPDNFQSRRPNTSFCFLDIRSPGLGDTAMYLCATSRDWAGGVNEQFFGPGTRLTVL.

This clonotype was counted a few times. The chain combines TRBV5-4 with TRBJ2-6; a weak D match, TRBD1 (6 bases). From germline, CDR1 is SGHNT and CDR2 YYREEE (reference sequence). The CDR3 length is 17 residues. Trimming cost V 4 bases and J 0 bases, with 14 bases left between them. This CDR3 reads CASSTGKGVSGANVLTF. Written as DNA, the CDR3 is TGTGCCAGCAGCACCGGGAAGGGGGTCTCTGGGGCCAACGTCCTGACTTTC. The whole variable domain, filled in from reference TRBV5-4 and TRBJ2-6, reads ETGVTQSPTHLIKTRGQQVTLRCSSQSGHNTVSWYQQALGQGPQFIFQYYREEENGRGNFPPRFSGLQFPNYSSELNVNALELDDSALYLCASSTGKGVSGANVLTFGAGSRLTVL.

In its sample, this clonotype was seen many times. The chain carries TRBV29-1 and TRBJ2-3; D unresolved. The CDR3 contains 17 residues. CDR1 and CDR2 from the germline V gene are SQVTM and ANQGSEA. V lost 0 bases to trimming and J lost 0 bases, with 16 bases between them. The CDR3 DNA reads TGCAGCGTTGAAGATCGCTTCGAAACCATTAGCACAGATACGCAGTATTTT. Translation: CSVEDRFETISTDTQYF.

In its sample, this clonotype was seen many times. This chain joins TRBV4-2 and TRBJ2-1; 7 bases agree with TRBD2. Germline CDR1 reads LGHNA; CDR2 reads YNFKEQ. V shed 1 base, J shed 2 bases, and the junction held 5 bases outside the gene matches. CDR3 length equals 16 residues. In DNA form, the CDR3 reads TGTGCCAGCAGCCAAGCGACGGCGGGGGCCTACAATGAGCAGTTCTTC. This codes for CASSQATAGAYNEQFF.

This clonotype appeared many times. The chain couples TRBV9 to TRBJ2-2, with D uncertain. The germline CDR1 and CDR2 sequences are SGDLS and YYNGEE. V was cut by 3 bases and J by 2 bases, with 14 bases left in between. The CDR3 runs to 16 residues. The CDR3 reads CASSATLRANTGELFF. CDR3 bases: TGTGCCAGCAGCGCTACTTTAAGGGCTAACACCGGGGAGCTGTTTTTT. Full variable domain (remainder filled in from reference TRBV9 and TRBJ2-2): DSGVTQTPKHLITATGQRVTLRCSPRSGDLSVYWYQQSLDQGLQFLIQYYNGEERAKGNILERFSAQQFPDLHSELNLSSLELGDSALYFCASSATLRANTGELFFGEGSRLTVL.

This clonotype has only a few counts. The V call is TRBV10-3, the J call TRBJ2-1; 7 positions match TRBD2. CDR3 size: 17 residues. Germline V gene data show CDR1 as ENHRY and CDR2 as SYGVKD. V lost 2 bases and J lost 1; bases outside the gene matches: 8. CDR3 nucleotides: TGTGCCATCAGTGAGCTCGGGGCTAGCGGTTCCTACAATGAGCAGTTCTTC. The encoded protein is CAISELGASGSYNEQFF.

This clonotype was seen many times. The CDR3 spells CASISPGEVSNQPQHF. DNA for the CDR3: TGCGCCAGCATTAGTCCAGGCGAAGTTAGCAATCAGCCCCAGCATTTT. This rearrangement joins TRBV5-1 to TRBJ1-5; D is uncertain. Trimming removed 6 bases from V and 0 bases from J, with 16 bases in between. The CDR3 covers 16 residues. Germline lookup yields CDR1 SGHRS and CDR2 YFSETQ.

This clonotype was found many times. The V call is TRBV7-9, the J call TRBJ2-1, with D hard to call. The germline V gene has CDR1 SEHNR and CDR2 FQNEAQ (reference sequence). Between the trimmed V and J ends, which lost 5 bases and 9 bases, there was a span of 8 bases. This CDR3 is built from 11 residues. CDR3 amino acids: CASSPGGEQFF. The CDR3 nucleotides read TGTGCCAGCAGCCCGGGCGGTGAGCAGTTCTTC.

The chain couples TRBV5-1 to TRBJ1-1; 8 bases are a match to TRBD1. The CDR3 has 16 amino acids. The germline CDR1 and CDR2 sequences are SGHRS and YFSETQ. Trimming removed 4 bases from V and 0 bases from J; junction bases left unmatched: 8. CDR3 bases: TGCGCCAGCAGCCAGGACAGGGCCTATATGAACACTGAAGCTTTCTTT. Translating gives CASSQDRAYMNTEAFF.